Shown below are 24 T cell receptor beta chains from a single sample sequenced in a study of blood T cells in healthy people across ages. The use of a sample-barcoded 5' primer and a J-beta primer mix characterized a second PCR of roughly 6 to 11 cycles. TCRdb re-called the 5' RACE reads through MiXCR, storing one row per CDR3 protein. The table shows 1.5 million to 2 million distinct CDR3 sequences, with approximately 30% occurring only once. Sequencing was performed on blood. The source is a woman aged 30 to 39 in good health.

CDR3 amino acids: CASSLIGGTGDTEAFF. The DNA for the CDR3 is TGTGCCAGCAGTTTGATTGGGGGGACAGGGGACACTGAAGCTTTCTTT. This chain uses TRBV28 with TRBJ1-1; TRBD1 aligns across 10 bases. The CDR3 runs 16 residues. Trimming removed 3 bases from V and 3 bases from J; junction bases left unmatched: 7. Germline CDR1 and CDR2: MDHEN and SYDVKM.

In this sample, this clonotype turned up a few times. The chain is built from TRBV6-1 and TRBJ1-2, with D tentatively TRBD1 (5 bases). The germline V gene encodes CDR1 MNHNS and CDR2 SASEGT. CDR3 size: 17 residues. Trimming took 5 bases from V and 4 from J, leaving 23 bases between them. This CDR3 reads CASSPLRVSTATYGYTF. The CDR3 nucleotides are TGTGCCAGCAGTCCGCTCAGGGTTTCGACAGCAACCTATGGCTACACCTTC.

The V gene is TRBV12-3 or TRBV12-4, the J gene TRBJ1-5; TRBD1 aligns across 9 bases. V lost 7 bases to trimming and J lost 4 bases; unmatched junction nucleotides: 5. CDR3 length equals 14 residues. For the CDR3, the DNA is TGTGCCAGCACCCAGACAGGGGGAAATCAGCCCCAGCATTTT. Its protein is CASTQTGGNQPQHF.

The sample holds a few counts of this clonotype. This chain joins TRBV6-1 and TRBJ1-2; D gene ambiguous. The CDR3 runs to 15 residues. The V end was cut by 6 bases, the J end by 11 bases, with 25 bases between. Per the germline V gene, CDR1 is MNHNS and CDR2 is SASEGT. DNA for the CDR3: TGTGCCAGCAGATCAGCGGGCACGCGTATCATTGGGTACACCTTC. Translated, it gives CASRSAGTRIIGYTF.

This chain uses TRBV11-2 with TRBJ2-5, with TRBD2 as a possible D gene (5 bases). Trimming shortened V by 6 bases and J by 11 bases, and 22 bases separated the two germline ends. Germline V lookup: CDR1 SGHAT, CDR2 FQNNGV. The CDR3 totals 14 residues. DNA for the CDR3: TGTGCCAGCAGTAATTCTCAAAGCGGCTATGAGCAGTACTTC. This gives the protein CASSNSQSGYEQYF.

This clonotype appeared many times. The DNA of the CDR3 is TGTGCCACCAGGGGGTCGGGGGTAACCAAAAACATTCAGTACTTC. Encoded protein: CATRGSGVTKNIQYF. The rearrangement links TRBV15 to TRBJ2-4; weak D call: TRBD2 (6 bases). Germline V gene lookup returns CDR1 LNHNV and CDR2 YYDKDF (reference sequence). The CDR3 totals 15 residues. Trimming took 6 bases from V and 2 from J, leaving 14 bases between them.

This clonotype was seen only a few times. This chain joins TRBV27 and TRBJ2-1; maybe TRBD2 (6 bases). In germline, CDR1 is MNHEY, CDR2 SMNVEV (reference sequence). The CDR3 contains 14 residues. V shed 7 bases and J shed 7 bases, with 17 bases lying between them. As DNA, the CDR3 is TGTGCCAGCACCAAAGCCGCGGGGTGGAATGAGCAGTTCTTC. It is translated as CASTKAAGWNEQFF.

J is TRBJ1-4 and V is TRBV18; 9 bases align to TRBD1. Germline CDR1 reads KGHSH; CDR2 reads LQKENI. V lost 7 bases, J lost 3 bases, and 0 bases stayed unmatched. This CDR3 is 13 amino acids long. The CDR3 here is CASYRGPNEKLFF. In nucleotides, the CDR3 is TGTGCCAGCTACAGGGGGCCTAATGAAAAACTGTTTTTT.

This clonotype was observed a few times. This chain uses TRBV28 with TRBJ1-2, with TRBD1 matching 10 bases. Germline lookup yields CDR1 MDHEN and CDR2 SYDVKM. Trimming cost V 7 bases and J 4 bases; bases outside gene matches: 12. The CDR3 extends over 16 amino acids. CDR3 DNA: TGTGCCAGCACCATCCGGGGACAGGGGCGGGTCTATGGCTACACCTTC. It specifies CASTIRGQGRVYGYTF.

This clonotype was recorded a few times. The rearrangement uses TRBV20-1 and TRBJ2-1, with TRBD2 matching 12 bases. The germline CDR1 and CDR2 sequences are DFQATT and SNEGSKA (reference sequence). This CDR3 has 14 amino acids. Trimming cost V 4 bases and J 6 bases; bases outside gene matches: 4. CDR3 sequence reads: CSATGTSGFNEQFF. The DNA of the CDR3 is TGCAGTGCTACCGGGACTAGCGGGTTCAATGAGCAGTTCTTC.

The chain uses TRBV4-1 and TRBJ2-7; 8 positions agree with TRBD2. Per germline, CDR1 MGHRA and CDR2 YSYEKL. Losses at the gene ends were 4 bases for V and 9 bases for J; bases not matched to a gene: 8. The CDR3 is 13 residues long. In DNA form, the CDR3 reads TGCGCCAGCAGCCCAGGACTAGCAGGGGCGCAGTACTTC. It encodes CASSPGLAGAQYF.

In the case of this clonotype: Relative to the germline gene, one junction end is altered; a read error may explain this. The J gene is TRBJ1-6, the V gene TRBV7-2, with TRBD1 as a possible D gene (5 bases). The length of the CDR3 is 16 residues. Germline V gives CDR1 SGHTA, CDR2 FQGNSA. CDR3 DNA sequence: TGTGCCAGCAGCTTTGGCCGACAGCGGGCCTTTTCACCCCCCCACTTT. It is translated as CASSFGRQRAFSPPHF.

CDR3 sequence reads: CASSSTGVKNIQYF. CDR3 DNA: TGTGCCAGCAGCTCCACAGGAGTGAAAAACATTCAGTACTTC. The chain carries TRBV7-2 and TRBJ2-4, with a possible D match to TRBD1 (5 bases). The germline CDR1 and CDR2 sequences are SGHTA and FQGNSA. This CDR3 contains 14 residues. Trimming took 4 bases from V and 4 from J, leaving 11 bases between them.

The CDR3 bases are TGCAGCGTTTTGGGCAGTAGCCATACGCAGTATTTT. Its translation is CSVLGSSHTQYF. V and J are TRBV29-1 and TRBJ2-3; D uncertain. CDR1 and CDR2 (germline): SQVTM, ANQGSEA. The CDR3 has 12 residues. V dropped 5 bases and J dropped 7 bases, with 13 bases sitting between them.

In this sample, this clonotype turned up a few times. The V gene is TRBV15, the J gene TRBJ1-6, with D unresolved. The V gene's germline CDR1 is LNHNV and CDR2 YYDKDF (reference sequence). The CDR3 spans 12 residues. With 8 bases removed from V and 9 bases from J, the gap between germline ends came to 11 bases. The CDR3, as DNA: TGTGCCACCGGGTTTTACGGTTCACCCCTCCACTTT. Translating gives CATGFYGSPLHF.

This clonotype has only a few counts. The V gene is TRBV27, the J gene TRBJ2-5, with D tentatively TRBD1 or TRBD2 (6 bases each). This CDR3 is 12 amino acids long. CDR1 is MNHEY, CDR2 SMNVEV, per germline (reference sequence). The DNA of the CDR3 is TGTATTTGGGGGGCCATAGGAGAGACCCAGTACTTC. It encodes CIWGAIGETQYF.

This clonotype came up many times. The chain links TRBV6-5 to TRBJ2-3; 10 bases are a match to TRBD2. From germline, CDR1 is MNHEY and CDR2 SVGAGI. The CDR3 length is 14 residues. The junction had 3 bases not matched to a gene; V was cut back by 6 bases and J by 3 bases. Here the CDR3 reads CASRAGLATDTQYF. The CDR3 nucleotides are TGTGCCAGCAGGGCGGGACTAGCGACAGATACGCAGTATTTT.

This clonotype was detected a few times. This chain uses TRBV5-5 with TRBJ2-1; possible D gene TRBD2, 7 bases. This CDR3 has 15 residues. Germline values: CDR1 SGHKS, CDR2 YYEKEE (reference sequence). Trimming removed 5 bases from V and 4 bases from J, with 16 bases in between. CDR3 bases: TGTGCCAGCAGGGTGAGGGGGGGAGCTTACAATGAGCAGTTCTTC. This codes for CASRVRGGAYNEQFF.

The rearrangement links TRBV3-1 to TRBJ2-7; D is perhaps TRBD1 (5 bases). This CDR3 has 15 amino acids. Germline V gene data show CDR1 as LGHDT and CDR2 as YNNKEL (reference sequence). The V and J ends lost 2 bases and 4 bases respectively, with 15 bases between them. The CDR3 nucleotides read TGTGCCAGCAGCCAACAAGACAGAAGGAATTACGAGCAGTACTTC. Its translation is CASSQQDRRNYEQYF.

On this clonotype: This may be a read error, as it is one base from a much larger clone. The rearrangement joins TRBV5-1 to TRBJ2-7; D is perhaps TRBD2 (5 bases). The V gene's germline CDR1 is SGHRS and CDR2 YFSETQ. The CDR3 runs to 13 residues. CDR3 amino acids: CANSVDLTYEQYF. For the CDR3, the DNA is TGCGCCAACAGCGTGGACTTAACCTACGAGCAGTACTTC.

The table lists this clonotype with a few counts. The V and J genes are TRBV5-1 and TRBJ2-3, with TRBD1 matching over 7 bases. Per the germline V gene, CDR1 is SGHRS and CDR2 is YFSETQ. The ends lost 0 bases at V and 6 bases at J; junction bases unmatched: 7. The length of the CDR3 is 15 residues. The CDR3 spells CASSLEGARADTQYF. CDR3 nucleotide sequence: TGCGCCAGCAGCTTGGAGGGGGCAAGAGCCGATACGCAGTATTTT.

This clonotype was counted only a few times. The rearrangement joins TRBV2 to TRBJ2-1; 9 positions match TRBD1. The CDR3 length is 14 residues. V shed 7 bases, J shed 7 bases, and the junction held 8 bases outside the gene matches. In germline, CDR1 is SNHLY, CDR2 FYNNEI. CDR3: CASKPTGGYNEQFF. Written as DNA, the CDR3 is TGTGCCAGCAAGCCGACAGGGGGATATAATGAGCAGTTCTTC. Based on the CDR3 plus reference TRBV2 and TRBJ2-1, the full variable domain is EPEVTQTPSHQVTQMGQEVILRCVPISNHLYFYWYRQILGQKVEFLVSFYNNEISEKSEIFDDQFSVERPDGSNFTLKIRSTKLEDSAMYFCASKPTGGYNEQFFGPGTRLTVL.

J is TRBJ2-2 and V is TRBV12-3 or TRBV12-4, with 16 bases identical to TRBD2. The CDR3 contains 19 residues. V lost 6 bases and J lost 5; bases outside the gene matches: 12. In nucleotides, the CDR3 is TGTGCCAGCAGGGTGACAGGGACTAGCGGGAGGGCCGGGACCGGGGAGCTGTTTTTT. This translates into CASRVTGTSGRAGTGELFF.

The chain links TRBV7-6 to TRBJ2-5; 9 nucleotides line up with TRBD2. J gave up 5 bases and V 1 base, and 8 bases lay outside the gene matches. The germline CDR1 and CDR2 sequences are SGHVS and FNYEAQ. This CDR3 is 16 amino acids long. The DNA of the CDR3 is TGTGCCAGCAGCTTAGTTTCAAGCGGGGGGCGGGAGACCCAGTACTTC. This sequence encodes CASSLVSSGGRETQYF. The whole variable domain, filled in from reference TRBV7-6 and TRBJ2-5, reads GAGVSQSPRYKVTKRGQDVALRCDPISGHVSLYWYRQALGQGPEFLTYFNYEAQQDKSGLPNDRFSAERPEGSISTLTIQRTEQRDSAMYRCASSLVSSGGRETQYFGPGTRLLVL.